The 8 T cell receptor beta chains in this list originate from one sample, sequenced in a study of tumor and adjacent non-tumor tissue in lung cancer listed by TCRdb under 2018. Receptors were amplified or captured by multiplex PCR. Reads for this sample came from an Illumina HiSeq 2500. TCRbeta libraries were constructed through three rounds of nested PCR with primers (Table S4) according to protocols modified from ARM-PCR. Starting from the raw public reads, TCRdb applied fastp trimming at Q25, assembled clones with MiXCR and retained in-frame beta chains. Every entry covers one CDR3 protein and lists the most common genes and DNA from its rows. This sample lists about 120,000 distinct CDR3 sequences; approximately 80% were detected once. Clones ranked in the top ten supply approximately 22% of the sample. Bulk unsorted tissue served as the source for RNA extraction, and RNA quality was assessed using a NanoDrop ND-1000 and an Agilent 2100.

Input material: lung tumor tissue. Receptors were obtained from a man between 70 and 80 years old with non-small cell lung cancer.

Of note for this clonotype: One end of the junction varies from germline; a read error may be responsible. The chain joins TRBV11-2 to TRBJ2-2; no clear D gene. The CDR3 is made up of 16 amino acids. Germline V lookup: CDR1 SGHAT, CDR2 FQNNGV. CDR3 DNA sequence: TGTGCTAGCAGCCTAGTGGGCACAGACGTTGCCGGGGAGCTGTTTTTT. Translating gives CASSLVGTDVAGELFF.

A note on this clonotype: At one boundary the junction diverges from the germline segment, which might be a read error. V and J are TRBV14 and TRBJ2-3; D is unclear. The CDR3 totals 15 residues. CDR1 and CDR2 (germline): SGHDN, FVKESK. DNA of the CDR3: TGTGCCAGCATCCAGGAATCCGATGTCACATATACGCAGTATTTT. Encoded protein: CASIQESDVTYTQYF.

This clonotype was detected only once. The junction shows a germline mismatch at one end, possibly a read error. The gene calls are TRBV6-2 or TRBV6-3 and TRBJ2-7, with 10 bases matching TRBD1. Germline V gives CDR1 MNHEY, CDR2 SVGEGT. The CDR3 runs 16 residues. CDR3 DNA: TGTGCCAGCAGTTACTCGGGACAGGGGTTATCCTACGGGCAGTACTTT. Its protein product is CASSYSGQGLSYGQYF.

A remark on this clonotype: This sequence may be a read error, since a much larger clone differs from it by one base. The chain has TRBV5-1 and TRBJ2-1, with D unresolved. Trimming cost V 0 bases and J 15 bases, with 13 bases left between them. CDR1 SGHRS and CDR2 YFSETQ come from the germline V gene. CDR3 length equals 12 residues. The CDR3 region is CASSLEGKPLFF. The CDR3 region has the DNA TGCGCCAGCAGCTTGGAAGGCAAGCCTTTGTTCTTC.

V is TRBV29-1 and J is TRBJ2-5; weak D call: TRBD1 (6 bases). Trimming took 8 bases from V and 4 from J, leaving 26 bases between them. The length of the CDR3 is 16 residues. Looked up from germline, CDR1 is SQVTM and CDR2 is ANQGSEA. CDR3: CSTKPYFQTGRETQYF. For the CDR3, the DNA is TGCAGCACTAAGCCCTACTTCCAGACAGGTCGAGAGACCCAGTACTTC.

In regard to this clonotype: The junction departs from the called germline gene at one end, perhaps through a read error. This chain connects TRBV6-2 or TRBV6-3 to TRBJ2-2, with 7 nucleotides matching TRBD2. CDR1 and CDR2 (germline): MNHEY, SVGEGT. The CDR3 runs 16 residues. The CDR3 here is CTSSYISGANTGEPFF. The DNA of the CDR3 is TGTACCAGCAGTTACATCAGCGGGGCCAACACCGGGGAGCCGTTTTTT.

About this clonotype: Its ends do not fully match the called genes, so a read error is possible. This chain joins TRBV4-1 and TRBJ2-7; 9 nucleotides line up with TRBD2. CDR1 and CDR2 (germline): MGHRA, YSYEKL. This CDR3 comprises 16 residues. Written as DNA, the CDR3 is TGCGCCAGCAGCCGGATATTAGCGGGAGAGGGGGACGAGCAGTATTTC. Its protein is CASSRILAGEGDEQYF.

This clonotype came up once. A junction end diverges from the germline sequence, so it may reflect a read error. This chain joins TRBV11-2 and TRBJ2-6; TRBD1 matches at 7 bases. The germline gives CDR1 SGHAT, CDR2 FQNNGV. The CDR3 runs to 18 residues. The CDR3 reads CASSPGTEGSRGTNVLTF. The CDR3 DNA follows: TGTGCCAGCAGCCCCGGGACAGAGGGTTCTCGTGGGACCAACGTCCTGACTTTC.